This record covers a single T cell receptor beta chain. No antigen is known for it. The record originates from a study of T cell responses to AZD1222 COVID-19 vaccine. Study-wide results and limits: Nearly half of spike-specific TCRs reportedly go after variant regions that carry no mutations. The donors showed a predominance of white British ancestry and of females, with possible underestimation of clonal diversity.

CDR3 size: 16 residues. The V gene lost 1 base and the J gene lost 10 bases, with 17 bases spanning the gap. In germline, CDR1 is LGHNA, CDR2 YSLEER. Only in-frame clones appear in the TCRdb table, and some are missing; sequencing was by immunoSEQ multiplex PCR. The sample has roughly 67,000 clones; about 80% are singletons. The input for sequencing was peripheral blood, taken on day 0 of AZD1222 vaccination. The clonotype originates from an adult in good health. The chain is built from TRBV4-3 and TRBJ1-6; unclear D gene. CDR3 region: CASSQAEGFLGSPLHF. The CDR3 region has the DNA TGCGCCAGCAGCCAAGCGGAAGGGTTTTTAGGATCACCCCTCCACTTT.